The 7 T cell receptor beta chains presented below share a single source sample, sequenced in a study of cytomegalovirus exposure and HLA in healthy donors. Sequenced by immunoSEQ multiplex PCR; TCRdb stores in-frame clones only, minus some. This repertoire shows about 260,000 clones, about 92% found once; its top ten account for 3.1%. Material: PBMCs. The receptor source for this set is a woman aged 25 to 39 in good health and CMV-seronegative.

This chain joins TRBV4-3 and TRBJ2-7, with 9 bases fitting TRBD2. Per germline, CDR1 LGHNA and CDR2 YSLEER. V trimming: 0 bases; J trimming: 1 base; junction bases outside the gene matches: 4. The CDR3 contains 16 residues. The CDR3 DNA reads TGCGCCAGCAGCCAAGAAGAGACTAGCGGTTCCTACGAGCAGTACTTC. This gives the protein CASSQEETSGSYEQYF.

This sequence joins TRBV21-1 and TRBJ2-7. TRBV21-1 has pseudogene status. This CDR3 has 16 amino acids. CDR3 coding DNA: TGTGCCAGCAGCGAAGGCAAGGGGGGAGGCTCCTACGAGCAGTACTTC. The encoded protein is CASSEGKGGGSYEQYF.

This rearrangement joins TRBV27 to TRBJ2-7; 7 bases map to TRBD1. The CDR3 is 14 residues long. V lost 5 bases to trimming and J lost 3 bases; unmatched junction nucleotides: 7. Germline V gene data show CDR1 as MNHEY and CDR2 as SMNVEV (reference sequence). The CDR3 DNA reads TGTGCCAGCAGTCCAAGAGACAGGGACTACGAGCAGTACTTC. Its protein is CASSPRDRDYEQYF.

V usage is TRBV29-1 and J usage is TRBJ2-3; the D gene could be TRBD1 or TRBD2 (5 bases each). In germline, CDR1 is SQVTM, CDR2 ANQGSEA. The CDR3 totals 14 residues. The V end was cut by 5 bases, the J end by 0 bases, with 12 bases between. The CDR3 DNA is TGCAGCGTTAGACGGGGACCTAGCACAGATACGCAGTATTTT. It specifies CSVRRGPSTDTQYF.

This clone was detected a few times. CDR3 sequence: CASSIQDSDTYEQYF. The CDR3, as DNA: TGTGCCAGTAGTATCCAGGACAGCGATACTTACGAGCAGTACTTC. V is TRBV19 and J is TRBJ2-7; possibly TRBD1 for D (6 bases). CDR1 and CDR2 (germline): LNHDA, SQIVND (reference sequence). Trimming pared 3 bases from V and 4 bases from J, leaving 16 bases between. This CDR3 contains 15 residues.

The rearrangement uses TRBV7-9 and TRBJ2-1; 13 bases agree with TRBD2. Germline V gives CDR1 SEHNR, CDR2 FQNEAQ (reference sequence). Trimming cost V 6 bases and J 8 bases; bases outside gene matches: 13. CDR3 length: 17 residues. In nucleotides, the CDR3 is TGTGCCAGCAGATCCTATCAACTAGCGGGAGGGAGAGATGAGCAGTTCTTC. It codes for CASRSYQLAGGRDEQFF.

This clone was found a few times. This chain connects TRBV5-6 to TRBJ2-3, with D unclear. The germline V and J ends were trimmed by 0 bases and 6 bases, with 8 bases remaining between them. There are 13 residues in the CDR3. CDR1 is SGHDT and CDR2 is YYEEEE in the germline V gene. CDR3 protein: CASSLAVLDTQYF. Here the CDR3 DNA reads TGTGCCAGCAGCTTGGCGGTGCTGGATACGCAGTATTTT.